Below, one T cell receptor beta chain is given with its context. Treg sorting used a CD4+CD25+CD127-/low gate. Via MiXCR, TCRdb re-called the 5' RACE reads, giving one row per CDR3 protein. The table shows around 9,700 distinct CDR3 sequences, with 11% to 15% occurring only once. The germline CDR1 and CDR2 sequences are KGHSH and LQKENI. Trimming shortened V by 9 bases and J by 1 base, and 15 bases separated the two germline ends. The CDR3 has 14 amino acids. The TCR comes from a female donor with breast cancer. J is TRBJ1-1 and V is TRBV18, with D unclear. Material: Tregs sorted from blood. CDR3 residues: CASSSTRQNTEAFF. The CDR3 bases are TGTGCCAGTAGCAGCACAAGACAGAACACTGAAGCTTTCTTT.